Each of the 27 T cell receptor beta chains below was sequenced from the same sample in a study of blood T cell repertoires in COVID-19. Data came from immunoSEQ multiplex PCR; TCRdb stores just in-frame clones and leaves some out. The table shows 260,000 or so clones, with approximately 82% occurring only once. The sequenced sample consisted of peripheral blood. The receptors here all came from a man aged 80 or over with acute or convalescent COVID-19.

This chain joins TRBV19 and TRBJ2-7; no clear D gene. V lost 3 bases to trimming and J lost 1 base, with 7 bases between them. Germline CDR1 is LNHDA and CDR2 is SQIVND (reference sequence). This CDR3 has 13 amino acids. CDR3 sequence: CASSIGRSYEQYF. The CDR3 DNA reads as TGTGCCAGTAGTATCGGCAGGTCCTACGAGCAGTACTTC.

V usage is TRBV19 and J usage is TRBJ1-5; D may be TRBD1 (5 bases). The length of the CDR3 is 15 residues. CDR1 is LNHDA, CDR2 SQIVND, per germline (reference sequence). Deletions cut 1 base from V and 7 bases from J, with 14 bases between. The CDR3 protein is CASSIVDRGGQPQHF. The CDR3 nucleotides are TGTGCCAGTAGTATAGTTGACCGGGGGGGACAGCCCCAGCATTTT.

CDR3 nucleotides: TGTGCCTGGAGTCCGACTAGCGGGAGTTTCAGTGAGCAGTTCTTC. Translating gives CAWSPTSGSFSEQFF. The V gene is TRBV30, the J gene TRBJ2-1; 12 bases map to TRBD2. The CDR3 is made up of 15 amino acids. The germline V gene has CDR1 GTSNPN and CDR2 SVGIG (reference sequence). The trim removed 2 bases at V and 9 bases at J, leaving 8 bases unmatched.

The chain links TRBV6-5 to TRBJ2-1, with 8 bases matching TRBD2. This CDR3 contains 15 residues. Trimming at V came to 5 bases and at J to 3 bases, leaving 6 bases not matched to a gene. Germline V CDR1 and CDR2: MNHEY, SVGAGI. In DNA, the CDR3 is TGTGCCAGCAGTCCTACTAGCGGACTCTACAATGAGCAGTTCTTC. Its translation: CASSPTSGLYNEQFF.

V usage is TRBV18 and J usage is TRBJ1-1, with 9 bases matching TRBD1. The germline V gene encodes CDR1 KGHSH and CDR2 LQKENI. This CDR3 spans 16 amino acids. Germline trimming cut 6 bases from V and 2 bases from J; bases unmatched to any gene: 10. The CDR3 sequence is CASSSGTGSLNTEAFF. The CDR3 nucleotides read TGTGCCAGCTCCTCAGGGACAGGGTCCCTTAACACTGAAGCTTTCTTT.

The CDR3 sequence is CASSFGGRTYEQYF. The CDR3, as DNA: TGCGCCAGCAGCTTTGGAGGGAGGACCTACGAGCAGTACTTC. This chain connects TRBV5-1 to TRBJ2-7; tentatively, D is TRBD2 (6 bases). The germline CDR1 and CDR2 sequences are SGHRS and YFSETQ. This CDR3 comprises 14 residues. V was pared by 2 bases and J by 2 bases, with 11 bases between.

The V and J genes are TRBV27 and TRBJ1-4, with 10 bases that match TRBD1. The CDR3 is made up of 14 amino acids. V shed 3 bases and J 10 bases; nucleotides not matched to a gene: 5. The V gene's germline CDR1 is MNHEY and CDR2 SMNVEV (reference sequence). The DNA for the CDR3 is TGTGCCAGCAGTTTTCAGACAGGGGGCGGAAAACTGTTTTTT. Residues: CASSFQTGGGKLFF.

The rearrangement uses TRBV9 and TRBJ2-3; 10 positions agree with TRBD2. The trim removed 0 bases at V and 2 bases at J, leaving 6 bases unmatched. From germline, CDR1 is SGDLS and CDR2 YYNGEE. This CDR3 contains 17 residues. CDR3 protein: CASSVEGSGRSTDTQYF. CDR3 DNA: TGTGCCAGCAGCGTAGAGGGTAGCGGGAGGTCCACAGATACGCAGTATTTT.

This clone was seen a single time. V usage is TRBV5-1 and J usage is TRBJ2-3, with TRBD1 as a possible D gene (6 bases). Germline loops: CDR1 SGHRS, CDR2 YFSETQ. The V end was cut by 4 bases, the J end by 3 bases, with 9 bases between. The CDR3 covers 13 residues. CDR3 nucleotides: TGCGCCAGCAGCAAACAGGGAACAGATACGCAGTATTTT. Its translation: CASSKQGTDTQYF.

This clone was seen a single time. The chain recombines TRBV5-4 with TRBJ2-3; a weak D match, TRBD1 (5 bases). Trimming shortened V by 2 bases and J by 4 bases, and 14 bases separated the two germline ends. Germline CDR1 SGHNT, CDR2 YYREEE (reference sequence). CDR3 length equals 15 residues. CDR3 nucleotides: TGTGCCAGCAGCTTTTATTCGGCAGGGTCAGATACGCAGTATTTT. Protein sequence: CASSFYSAGSDTQYF.

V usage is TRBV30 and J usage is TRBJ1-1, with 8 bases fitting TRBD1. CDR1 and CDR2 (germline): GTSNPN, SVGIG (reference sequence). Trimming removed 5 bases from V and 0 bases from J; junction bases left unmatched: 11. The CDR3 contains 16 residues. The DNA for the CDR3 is TGTGCCTGGGAATACCTGACAGGGGCGATGAACACTGAAGCTTTCTTT. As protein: CAWEYLTGAMNTEAFF.

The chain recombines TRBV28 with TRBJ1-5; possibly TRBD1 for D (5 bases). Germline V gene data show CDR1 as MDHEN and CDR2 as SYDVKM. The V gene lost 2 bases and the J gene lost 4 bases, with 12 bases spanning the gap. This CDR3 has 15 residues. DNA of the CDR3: TGTGCCAGCAGTTTAGCGGGACCGCAAAATCAGCCCCAGCATTTT. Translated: CASSLAGPQNQPQHF.

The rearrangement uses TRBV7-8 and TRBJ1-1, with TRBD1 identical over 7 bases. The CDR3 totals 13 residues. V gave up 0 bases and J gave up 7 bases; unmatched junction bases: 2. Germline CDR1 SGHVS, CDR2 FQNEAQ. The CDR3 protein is CASSLAGTVEAFF. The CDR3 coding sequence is TGTGCCAGCAGCTTAGCGGGGACAGTTGAAGCTTTCTTT. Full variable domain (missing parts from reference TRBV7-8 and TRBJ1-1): GAGVSQSPRYKVAKRGQDVALRCDPISGHVSLFWYQQALGQGPEFLTYFQNEAQLDKSGLPSDRFFAERPEGSVSTLKIQRTQQEDSAVYLCASSLAGTVEAFFGQGTRLTVV.

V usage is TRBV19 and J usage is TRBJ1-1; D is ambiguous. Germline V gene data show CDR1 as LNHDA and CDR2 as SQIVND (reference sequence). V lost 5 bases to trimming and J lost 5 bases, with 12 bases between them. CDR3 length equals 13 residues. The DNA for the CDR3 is TGTGCCAGTAGTCCTTACGTTCTAACTGAAGCTTTCTTT. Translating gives CASSPYVLTEAFF. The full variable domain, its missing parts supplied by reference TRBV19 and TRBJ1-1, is DGGITQSPKYLFRKEGQNVTLSCEQNLNHDAMYWYRQDPGQGLRLIYYSQIVNDFQKGDIAEGYSVSREKKESFPLTVTSAQKNPTAFYLCASSPYVLTEAFFGQGTRLTVV.

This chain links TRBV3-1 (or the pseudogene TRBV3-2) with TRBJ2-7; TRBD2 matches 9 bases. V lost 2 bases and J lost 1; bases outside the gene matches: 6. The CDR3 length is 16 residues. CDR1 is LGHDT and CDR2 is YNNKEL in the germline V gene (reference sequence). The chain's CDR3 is CASSQIRLAGSYEQYF. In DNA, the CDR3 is TGTGCCAGCAGCCAAATTAGGCTAGCGGGGTCCTACGAGCAGTACTTC.

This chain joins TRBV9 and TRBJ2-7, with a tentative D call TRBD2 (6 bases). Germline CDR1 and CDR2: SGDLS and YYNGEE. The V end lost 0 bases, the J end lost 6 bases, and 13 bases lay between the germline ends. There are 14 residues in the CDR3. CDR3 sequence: CASSVAATSSEQYF. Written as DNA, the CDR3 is TGTGCCAGCAGCGTAGCTGCCACTAGCTCCGAGCAGTACTTC.

The CDR3 nucleotides read TGTGCCAGCAGACCACAGGGGAGCTACGAGCAGTACTTC. Amino acid sequence: CASRPQGSYEQYF. V gene TRBV6-5 combines with J gene TRBJ2-7; TRBD1 agrees at 7 bases. V shed 6 bases and J 3 bases; nucleotides not matched to a gene: 5. Germline V gene sequence: CDR1 MNHEY, CDR2 SVGAGI. The CDR3 sequence is 13 residues long.

CDR3 region: CASSMRGGGTEAFF. CDR3 bases: TGTGCCAGTAGTATGAGGGGGGGTGGCACTGAAGCTTTCTTT. This sequence joins TRBV19 and TRBJ1-1, with D possibly TRBD1 on 6 matching bases. V was shortened by 3 bases and J by 4 bases, with 12 bases between the two germline ends. The CDR3 covers 14 residues. Germline values: CDR1 LNHDA, CDR2 SQIVND (reference sequence).

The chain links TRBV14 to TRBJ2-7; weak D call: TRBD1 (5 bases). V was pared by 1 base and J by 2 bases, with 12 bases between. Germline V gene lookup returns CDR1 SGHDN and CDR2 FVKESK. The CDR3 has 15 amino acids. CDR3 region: CASSQVAGNPYEQYF. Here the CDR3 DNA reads TGTGCCAGCAGCCAAGTGGCAGGGAACCCCTACGAGCAGTACTTC.

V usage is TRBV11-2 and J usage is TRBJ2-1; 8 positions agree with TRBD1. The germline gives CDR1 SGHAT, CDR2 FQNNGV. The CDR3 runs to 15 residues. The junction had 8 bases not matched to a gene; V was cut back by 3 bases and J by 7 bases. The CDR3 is CASSLRQGASNEQFF. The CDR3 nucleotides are TGTGCCAGCAGCTTGCGCCAGGGGGCTAGTAATGAGCAGTTCTTC.

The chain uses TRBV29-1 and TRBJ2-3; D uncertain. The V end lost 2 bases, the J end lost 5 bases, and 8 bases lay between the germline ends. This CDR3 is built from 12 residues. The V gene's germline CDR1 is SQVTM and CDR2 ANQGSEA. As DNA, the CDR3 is TGCAGCGTTGAACTCAGGCGAGATACGCAGTATTTT. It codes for CSVELRRDTQYF.

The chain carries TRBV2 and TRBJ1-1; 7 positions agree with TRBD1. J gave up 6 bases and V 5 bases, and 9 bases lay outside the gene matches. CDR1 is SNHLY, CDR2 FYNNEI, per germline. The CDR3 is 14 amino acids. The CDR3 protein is CASSSTGVIAEAFF. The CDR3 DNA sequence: TGTGCCAGCAGTTCAACAGGGGTGATCGCTGAAGCTTTCTTT.

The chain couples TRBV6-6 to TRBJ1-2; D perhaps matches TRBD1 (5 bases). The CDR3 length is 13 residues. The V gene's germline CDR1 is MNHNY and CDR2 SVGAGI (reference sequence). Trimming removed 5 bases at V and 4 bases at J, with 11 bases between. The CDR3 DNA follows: TGTGCCAGCAGTCCACAGGTTTTCTATGGCTACACCTTC. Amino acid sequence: CASSPQVFYGYTF.

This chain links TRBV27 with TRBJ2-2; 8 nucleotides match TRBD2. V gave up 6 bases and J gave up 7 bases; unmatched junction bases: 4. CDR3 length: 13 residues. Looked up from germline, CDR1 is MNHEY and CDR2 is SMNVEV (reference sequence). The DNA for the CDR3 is TGTGCCAGCAGAAGAGCGGGGGTCGGGGAGCTGTTTTTT. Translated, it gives CASRRAGVGELFF.

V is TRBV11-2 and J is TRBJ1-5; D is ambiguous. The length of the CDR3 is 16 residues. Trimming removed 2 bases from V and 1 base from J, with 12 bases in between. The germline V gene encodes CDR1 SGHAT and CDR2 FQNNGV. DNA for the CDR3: TGTGCCAGCAGCTTAAGTTCGGGTTACAGCAATCAGCCCCAGCATTTT. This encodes CASSLSSGYSNQPQHF.

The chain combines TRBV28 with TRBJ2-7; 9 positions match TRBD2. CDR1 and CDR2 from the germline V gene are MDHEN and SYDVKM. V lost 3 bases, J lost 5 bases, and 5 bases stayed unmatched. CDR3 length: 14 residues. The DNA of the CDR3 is TGTGCCAGCAGTTTGAAGGGACTAGCCCACGAGCAGTACTTC. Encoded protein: CASSLKGLAHEQYF.

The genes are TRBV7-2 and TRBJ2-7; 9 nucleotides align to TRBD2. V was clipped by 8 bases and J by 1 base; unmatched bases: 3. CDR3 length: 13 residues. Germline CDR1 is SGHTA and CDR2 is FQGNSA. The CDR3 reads CASRAGGSYEQYF. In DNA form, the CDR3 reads TGTGCCAGCCGAGCGGGAGGTTCCTACGAGCAGTACTTC.